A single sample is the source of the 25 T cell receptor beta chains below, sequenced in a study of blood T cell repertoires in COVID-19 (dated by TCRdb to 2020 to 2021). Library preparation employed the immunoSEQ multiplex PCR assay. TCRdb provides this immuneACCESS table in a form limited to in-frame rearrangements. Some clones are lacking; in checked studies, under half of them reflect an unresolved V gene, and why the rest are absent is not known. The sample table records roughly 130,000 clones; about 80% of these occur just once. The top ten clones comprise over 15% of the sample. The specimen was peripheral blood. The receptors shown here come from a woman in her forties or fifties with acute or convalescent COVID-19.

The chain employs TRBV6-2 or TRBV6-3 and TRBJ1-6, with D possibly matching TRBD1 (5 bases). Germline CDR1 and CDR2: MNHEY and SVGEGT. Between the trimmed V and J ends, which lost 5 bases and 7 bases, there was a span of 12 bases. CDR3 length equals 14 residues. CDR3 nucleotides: TGTGCCAGCAGTACCTCGGGGGAAAATTCACCCCTCCACTTT. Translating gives CASSTSGENSPLHF.

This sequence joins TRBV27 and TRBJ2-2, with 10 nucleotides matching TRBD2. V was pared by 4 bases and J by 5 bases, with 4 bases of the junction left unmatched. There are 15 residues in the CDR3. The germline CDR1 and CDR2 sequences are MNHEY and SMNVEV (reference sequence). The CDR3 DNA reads TGTGCCAGCAGTTCCGGGACTAGCGCGACCGGGGAGCTGTTTTTT. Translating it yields CASSSGTSATGELFF.

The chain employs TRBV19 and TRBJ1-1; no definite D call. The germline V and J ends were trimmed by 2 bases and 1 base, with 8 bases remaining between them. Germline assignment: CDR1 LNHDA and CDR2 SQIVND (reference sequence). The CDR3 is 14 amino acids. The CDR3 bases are TGTGCCAGTAGTATAAATCGGGAGAACACTGAAGCTTTCTTT. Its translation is CASSINRENTEAFF.

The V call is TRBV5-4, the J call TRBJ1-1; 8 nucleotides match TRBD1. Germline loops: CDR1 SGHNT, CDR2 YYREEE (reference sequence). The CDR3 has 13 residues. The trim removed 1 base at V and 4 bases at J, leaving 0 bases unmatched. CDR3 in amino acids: CASSLTGGTEAFF. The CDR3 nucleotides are TGTGCCAGCAGCTTGACAGGGGGCACTGAAGCTTTCTTT.

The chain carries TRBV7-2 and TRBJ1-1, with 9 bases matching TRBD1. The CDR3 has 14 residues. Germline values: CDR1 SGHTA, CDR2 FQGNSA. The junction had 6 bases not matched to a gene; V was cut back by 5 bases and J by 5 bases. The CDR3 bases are TGTGCCAGCAGCCCGACAGGGGGAGAGACTGAAGCTTTCTTT. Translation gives CASSPTGGETEAFF.

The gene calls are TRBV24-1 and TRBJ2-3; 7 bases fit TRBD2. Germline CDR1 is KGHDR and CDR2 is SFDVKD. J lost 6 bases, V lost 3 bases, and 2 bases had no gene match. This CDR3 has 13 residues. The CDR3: CATSDSGVDTQYF. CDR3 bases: TGTGCCACCAGTGATAGCGGGGTGGATACGCAGTATTTT.

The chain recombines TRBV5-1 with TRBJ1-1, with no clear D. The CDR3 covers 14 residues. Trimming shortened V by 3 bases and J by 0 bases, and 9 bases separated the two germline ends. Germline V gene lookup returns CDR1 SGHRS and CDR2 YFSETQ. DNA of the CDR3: TGCGCCAGCAGCTCGCGGGAGATGAACACTGAAGCTTTCTTT. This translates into CASSSREMNTEAFF.

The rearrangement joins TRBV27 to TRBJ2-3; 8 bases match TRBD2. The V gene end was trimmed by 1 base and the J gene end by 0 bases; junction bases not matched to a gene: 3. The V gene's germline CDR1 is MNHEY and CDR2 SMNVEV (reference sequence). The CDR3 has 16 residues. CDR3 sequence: CASSLYPGGSTDTQYF. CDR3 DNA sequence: TGTGCCAGCAGTTTATATCCGGGGGGGAGCACAGATACGCAGTATTTT.

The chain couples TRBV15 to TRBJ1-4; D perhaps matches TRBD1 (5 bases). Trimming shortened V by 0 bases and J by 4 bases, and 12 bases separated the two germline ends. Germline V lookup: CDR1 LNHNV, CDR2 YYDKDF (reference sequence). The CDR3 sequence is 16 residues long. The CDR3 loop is CATSRDPRVDNEKLFF. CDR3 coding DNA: TGTGCCACCAGCAGAGATCCCAGGGTCGATAATGAAAAACTGTTTTTT. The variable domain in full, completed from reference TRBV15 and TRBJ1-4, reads DAMVIQNPRYQVTQFGKPVTLSCSQTLNHNVMYWYQQKSSQAPKLLFHYYDKDFNNEADTPDNFQSRRPNTSFCFLDIRSPGLGDTAMYLCATSRDPRVDNEKLFFGSGTQLSVL.

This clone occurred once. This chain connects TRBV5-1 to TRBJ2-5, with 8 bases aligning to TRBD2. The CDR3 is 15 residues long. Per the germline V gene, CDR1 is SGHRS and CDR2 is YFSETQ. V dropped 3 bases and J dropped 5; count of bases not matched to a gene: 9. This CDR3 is CASSSGGSQSETQYF. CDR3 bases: TGCGCCAGCAGCTCGGGGGGGAGCCAGTCGGAGACCCAGTACTTC.

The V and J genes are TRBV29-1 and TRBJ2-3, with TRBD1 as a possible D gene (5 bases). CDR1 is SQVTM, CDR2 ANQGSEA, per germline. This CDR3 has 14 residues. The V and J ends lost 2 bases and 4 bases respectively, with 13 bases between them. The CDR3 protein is CSVESGPRADTQYF. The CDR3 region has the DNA TGCAGCGTTGAATCTGGGCCCAGGGCAGATACGCAGTATTTT.

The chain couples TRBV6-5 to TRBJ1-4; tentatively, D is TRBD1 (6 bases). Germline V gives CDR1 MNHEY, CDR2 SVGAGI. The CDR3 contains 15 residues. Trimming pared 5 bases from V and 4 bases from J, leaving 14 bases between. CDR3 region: CASSLRTEYNEKLFF. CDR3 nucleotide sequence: TGTGCCAGCAGTCTCCGGACAGAATATAATGAAAAACTGTTTTTT.

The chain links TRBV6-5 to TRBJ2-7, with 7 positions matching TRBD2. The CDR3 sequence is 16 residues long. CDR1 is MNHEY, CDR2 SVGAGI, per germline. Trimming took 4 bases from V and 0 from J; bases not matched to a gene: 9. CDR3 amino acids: CASSSKAGISSYEQYF. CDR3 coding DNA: TGTGCCAGCAGTTCCAAAGCGGGGATTAGCTCCTACGAGCAGTACTTC.

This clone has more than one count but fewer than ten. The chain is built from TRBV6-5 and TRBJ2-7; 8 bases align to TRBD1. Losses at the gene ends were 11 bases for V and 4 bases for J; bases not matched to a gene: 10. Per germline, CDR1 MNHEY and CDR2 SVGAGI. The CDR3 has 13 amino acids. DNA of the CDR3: TGTGCCGCTGGCCGGACAGGGATATACGAGCAGTACTTC. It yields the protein CAAGRTGIYEQYF.

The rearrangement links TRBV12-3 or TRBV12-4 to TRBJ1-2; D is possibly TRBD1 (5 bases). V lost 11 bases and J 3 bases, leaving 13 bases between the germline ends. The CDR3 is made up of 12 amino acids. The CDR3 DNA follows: TGTGCCCTGCAGGGATCGGACTATGGCTACACCTTC. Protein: CALQGSDYGYTF.

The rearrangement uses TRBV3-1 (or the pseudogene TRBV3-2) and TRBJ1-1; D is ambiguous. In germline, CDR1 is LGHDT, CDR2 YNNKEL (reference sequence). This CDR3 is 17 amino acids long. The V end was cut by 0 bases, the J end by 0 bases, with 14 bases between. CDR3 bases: TGTGCCAGCAGCCAAGATGGTGGCAGAATTATGAACACTGAAGCTTTCTTT. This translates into CASSQDGGRIMNTEAFF.

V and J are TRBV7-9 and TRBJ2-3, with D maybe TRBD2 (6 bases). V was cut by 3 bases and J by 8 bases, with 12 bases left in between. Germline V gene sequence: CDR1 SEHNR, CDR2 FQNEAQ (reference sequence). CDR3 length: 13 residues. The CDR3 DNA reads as TGTGCCAGCAGCTTCGAATCAGCGGGTACGCAGTATTTT. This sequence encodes CASSFESAGTQYF.

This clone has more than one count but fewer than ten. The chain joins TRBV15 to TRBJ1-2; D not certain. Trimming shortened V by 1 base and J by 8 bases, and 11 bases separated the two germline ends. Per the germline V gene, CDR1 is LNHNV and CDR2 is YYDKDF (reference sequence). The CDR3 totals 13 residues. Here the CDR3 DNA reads TGTGCCACCAGCAGAGTACGGGCGGGAGGCTACACCTTC. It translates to CATSRVRAGGYTF.

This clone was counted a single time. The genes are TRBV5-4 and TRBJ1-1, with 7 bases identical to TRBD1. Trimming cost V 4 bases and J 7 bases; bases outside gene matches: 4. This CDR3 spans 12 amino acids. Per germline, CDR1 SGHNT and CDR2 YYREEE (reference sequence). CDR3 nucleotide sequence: TGTGCCAGCAGCCGACAGGGAAGTGAAGCTTTCTTT. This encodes CASSRQGSEAFF.

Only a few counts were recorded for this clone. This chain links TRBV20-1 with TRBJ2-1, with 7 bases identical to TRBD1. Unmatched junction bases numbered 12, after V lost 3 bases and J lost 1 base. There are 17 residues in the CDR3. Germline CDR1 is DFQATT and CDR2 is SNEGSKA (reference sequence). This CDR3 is CSASAHLQGVSYNEQFF. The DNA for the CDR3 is TGCAGTGCTAGTGCACACCTGCAGGGGGTGTCCTACAATGAGCAGTTCTTC.

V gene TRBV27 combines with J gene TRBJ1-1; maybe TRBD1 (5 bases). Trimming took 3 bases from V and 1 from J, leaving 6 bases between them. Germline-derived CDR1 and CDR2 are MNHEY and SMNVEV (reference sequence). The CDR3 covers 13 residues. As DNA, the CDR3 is TGTGCCAGCAGTTTCCAGGGGAACACTGAAGCTTTCTTT. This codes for CASSFQGNTEAFF.

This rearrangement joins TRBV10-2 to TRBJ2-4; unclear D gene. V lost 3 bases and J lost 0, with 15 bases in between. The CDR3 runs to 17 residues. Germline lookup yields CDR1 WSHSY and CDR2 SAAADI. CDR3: CASSESSHPKAKNIQYF. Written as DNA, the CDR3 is TGCGCCAGCAGTGAAAGCTCGCACCCAAAAGCCAAAAACATTCAGTACTTC.

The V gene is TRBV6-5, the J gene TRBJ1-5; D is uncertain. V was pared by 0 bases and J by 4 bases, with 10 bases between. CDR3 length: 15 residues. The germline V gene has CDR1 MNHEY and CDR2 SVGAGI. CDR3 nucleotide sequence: TGTGCCAGCAGTTACTCGAGGTCCCATAATCAGCCCCAGCATTTT. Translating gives CASSYSRSHNQPQHF.

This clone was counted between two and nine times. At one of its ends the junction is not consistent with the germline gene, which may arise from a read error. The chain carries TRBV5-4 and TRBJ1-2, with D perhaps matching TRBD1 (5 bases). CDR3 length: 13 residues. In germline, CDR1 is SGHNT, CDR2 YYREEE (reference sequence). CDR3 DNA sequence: TGTGCCAGCAGCCCGGCGGGGGGTTTGGGCGGAACATTC. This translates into CASSPAGGLGGTF. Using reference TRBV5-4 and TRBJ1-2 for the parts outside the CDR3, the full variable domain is ETGVTQSPTHLIKTRGQQVTLRCSSQSGHNTVSWYQQALGQGPQFIFQYYREEENGRGNFPPRFSGLQFPNYSSELNVNALELDDSALYLCASSPAGGLGGTFGSGTRLTVV.

The CDR3 reads CASSLPGQGWMGYTF. In DNA form, the CDR3 reads TGCGCCAGCAGCTTGCCGGGACAGGGGTGGATGGGCTACACCTTC. The V and J genes are TRBV5-1 and TRBJ1-2, with 10 bases lining up with TRBD1. CDR1 SGHRS and CDR2 YFSETQ come from the germline V gene. The trim removed 1 base at V and 8 bases at J, leaving 8 bases unmatched. This CDR3 is built from 15 residues.